Listed below are T cell receptor beta chains from one sample, sequenced in a study of early T cells in non-severe SARS-CoV-2 infection. MiXCR, run by TCRdb on the 5' RACE reads, gives a single entry per CDR3 protein. The sample lists some 73,000 distinct CDR3 sequences; more than 10% were seen once. The material sequenced was whole blood. The receptor source for this set is an adult who was a healthcare worker with PCR-confirmed SARS-CoV-2 infection or an uninfected control (not recorded which). The CDR3 runs from the conserved cysteine through the conserved F or W. The D gene is left open where the match is weak. Some rows have no size entry. The others give once, few or many, or a class for an expanded clone.

v_call,j_call,d_call,clone_size,cdr3_aa,cdr3_nt
TRBV27,TRBJ1-1,-,-,CASSLSARMNTEAFF,TGTGCCAGCAGTTTATCGGCACGGATGAACACTGAAGCTTTCTTT
TRBV10-1,TRBJ2-7,-,many,CASSESRKGMWSYEQYF,TGCGCCAGCAGTGAGTCGAGGAAGGGGATGTGGTCCTACGAGCAGTACTTC
TRBV30,TRBJ2-7,-,few,CAWSEDSYEQYF,TGTGCCTGGAGTGAGGACAGCTACGAGCAGTACTTC
TRBV9,TRBJ2-1,-,-,CASSVAQAVSYNEQFF,TGTGCCAGCAGCGTAGCCCAAGCGGTCTCTTACAATGAGCAGTTCTTC
TRBV7-2,TRBJ2-1,TRBD2,-,CASSPRLAGGNEQFF,TGTGCCAGCAGCCCCCGACTAGCGGGAGGCAATGAGCAGTTCTTC
TRBV5-4,TRBJ1-2,-,-,CASSLGTAYTF,TGTGCCAGCAGCTTGGGGACGGCCTACACCTTC
TRBV7-9,TRBJ2-1,TRBD2,few,CASSLTSGMLSYNEQFF,TGTGCCAGCAGCCTTACTAGCGGGATGCTCTCCTACAATGAGCAGTTCTTC
TRBV7-6,TRBJ2-7,TRBD2,many,CASSTGLAGAAEQYF,TGTGCCAGCAGCACCGGACTAGCGGGAGCAGCCGAGCAGTACTTC
TRBV29-1,TRBJ1-1,-,-,CSVDRGSTEAFF,TGCAGCGTTGATAGGGGGAGCACTGAAGCTTTCTTT
TRBV2,TRBJ2-1,-,-,CASREGGSRIF,TGTGCCAGCAGGGAAGGGGGATCTAGGATCTTC
TRBV5-4,TRBJ2-1,-,many,CASSLGLATNEQFF,TGTGCCAGCAGCTTGGGGCTAGCTACCAATGAGCAGTTCTTC